Here is one T cell receptor beta chain with its context. What it binds is unknown. The repertoire was sequenced with immunoSEQ multiplex PCR; TCRdb's copy has only in-frame clones and lacks some. The repertoire holds tens of thousands of clones, roughly 92% seen once, with about 0.3% in the top ten. This record comes from a study of graft-versus-host responses after intestinal transplantation. Study context: Recipients got multivisceral, liver-intestinal, or isolated intestinal transplants. The whole recipient group had anti-thymocyte globulin induction followed by tacrolimus and steroids for two to three years. Study conclusions and caveats: GvH clones detected in recipient marrow included some appearing first in ileum or blood. Peak circulating GvH clone levels tracked with early post-transplant HvG declines.

The CDR3 sequence is 17 residues long. The J segment lost 0 bases and the V segment lost 9 bases, leaving 10 bases of the junction unmatched. Germline loops: CDR1 LNHDA, CDR2 SQIVND (reference sequence). The rearrangement uses TRBV19 and TRBJ2-2, with TRBD2 matching over 10 bases. The sample was unstimulated CD4+ T cells sorted from spleen or lymph node cells, taken before intestinal transplant. The sequence was obtained from a human donor who received an intestinal transplant. The CDR3 nucleotides are TGTGCCAGCAAATTGGGGACTAGCGTATCGAACACCGGGGAGCTGTTTTTT. Amino acid sequence: CASKLGTSVSNTGELFF.